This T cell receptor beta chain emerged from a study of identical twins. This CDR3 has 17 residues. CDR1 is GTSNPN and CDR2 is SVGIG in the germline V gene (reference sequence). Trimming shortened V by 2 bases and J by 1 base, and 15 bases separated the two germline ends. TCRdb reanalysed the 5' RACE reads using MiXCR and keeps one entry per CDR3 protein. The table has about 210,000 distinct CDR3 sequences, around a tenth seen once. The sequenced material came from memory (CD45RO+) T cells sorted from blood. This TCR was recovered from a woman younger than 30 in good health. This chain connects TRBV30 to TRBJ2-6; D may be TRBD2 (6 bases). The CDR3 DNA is TGTGCCTGGAGTTTAAAGGGCGGGATGTCTGGGGCCAACGTCCTGACTTTC. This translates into CAWSLKGGMSGANVLTF.